This TCR beta chain appears in the sequencing data of a study of blood T cells in healthy people across ages. Points from the study as a whole: Per million T cells, the diversity of TCR beta decreased roughly linearly as age advanced.

Details on this clonotype: The antigen is undetermined. Its ends do not fully match the called genes, so a read error is possible.

Alongside a J-beta primer mix, a sample-barcoded 5' primer served in a second PCR lasting roughly 7 to 12 cycles. In TCRdb, the 5' RACE reads were re-called with MiXCR into one record per CDR3 protein. The sample has about 1.4 million distinct CDR3 sequences, around 59% seen once. The germline CDR1 and CDR2 sequences are MNHNY and SVGAGI (reference sequence). There are 14 residues in the CDR3. This sequence was found in a man between 18 and 29 years old in good health. V is TRBV6-6 and J is TRBJ2-5; 8 bases fit TRBD2. The DNA end is a closer match to TRBJ2-7, so the J assignment may be wrong. Sequencing was performed on blood. The CDR3 sequence: CTSRTPGLAYEQYF. Written as DNA, the CDR3 is TGTACCAGCAGGACACCGGGACTAGCCTACGAGCAGTACTTC.